Each of the 18 T cell receptor beta chains below was sequenced from the same sample in a study of shared clonotypes between healthy human individuals. The repertoire was sequenced with immunoSEQ multiplex PCR; TCRdb's copy has only in-frame clones and lacks some. The data show 2 million or so clones, with roughly 95% seen just once and 0.9% to 1.3% held by the top ten. CD8 cells classed as naive were CD45RO-negative and positively selected for CCR7, excluding terminally differentiated effector memory CD45RA+ cells. Source material: naive CD8+ T cells sorted from blood. Receptors were obtained from a man between 18 and 29 years old in good health.

DNA for the CDR3: TGTGCCAGCAGCGTAGGAGGGGGAAGAGGCGAGCAGTACTTC. Its protein product is CASSVGGGRGEQYF. The chain uses TRBV9 and TRBJ2-7, with D tentatively TRBD1 (6 bases). The CDR3 loop spans 14 amino acids. V lost 0 bases to trimming and J lost 6 bases, with 13 bases between them. Per the germline V gene, CDR1 is SGDLS and CDR2 is YYNGEE. Looking up the rest from reference TRBV9 and TRBJ2-7 gives the full variable domain: DSGVTQTPKHLITATGQRVTLRCSPRSGDLSVYWYQQSLDQGLQFLIQYYNGEERAKGNILERFSAQQFPDLHSELNLSSLELGDSALYFCASSVGGGRGEQYFGPGTRLTVT.

The rearrangement uses TRBV7-9 and TRBJ2-7, with 11 bases matching TRBD1. Germline assignment: CDR1 SEHNR and CDR2 FQNEAQ (reference sequence). The J segment lost 4 bases and the V segment lost 5 bases, leaving 7 bases of the junction unmatched. The CDR3 is made up of 15 amino acids. CDR3 nucleotide sequence: TGTGCCAGCAGCCCCCAGGACAGGGGGCGATACGAGCAGTACTTC. This gives the protein CASSPQDRGRYEQYF.

V is TRBV7-9 and J is TRBJ2-1, with a possible D match to TRBD2 (6 bases). V was trimmed by 10 bases and J by 5 bases, leaving 21 bases between them. Per the germline V gene, CDR1 is SEHNR and CDR2 is FQNEAQ (reference sequence). The CDR3 runs 15 residues. CDR3 in amino acids: CAIPVREIGNNEQFF. CDR3 DNA: TGTGCCATTCCCGTTCGGGAGATCGGAAACAATGAGCAGTTCTTC.

This chain connects TRBV7-2 to TRBJ2-3; 14 bases map to TRBD2. Germline V gene data show CDR1 as SGHTA and CDR2 as FQGNSA. The trim removed 6 bases at V and 3 bases at J, leaving 5 bases unmatched. CDR3 length: 16 amino acids. CDR3 region: CASSPGTSGSTDTQYF. Here the CDR3 DNA reads TGTGCCAGCAGTCCAGGGACTAGCGGGAGTACAGATACGCAGTATTTT.

This sequence joins TRBV7-9 and TRBJ2-1; D remains ambiguous. CDR1 SEHNR and CDR2 FQNEAQ come from the germline V gene (reference sequence). The V end lost 5 bases, the J end lost 6 bases, and 11 bases lay between the germline ends. CDR3 size: 13 residues. The CDR3 loop reads CASSPTAGNEQFF. CDR3 coding DNA: TGTGCCAGCAGCCCTACCGCAGGCAATGAGCAGTTCTTC.

A single count supports this clone. The chain couples TRBV10-2 to TRBJ1-3; D is unclear. Germline V gives CDR1 WSHSY, CDR2 SAAADI. V lost 6 bases and J lost 4, with 4 bases in between. This CDR3 region has 11 residues. The CDR3 bases are TGCGCCAGCAGGGGCGGAAACACCATATATTTT. The encoded protein is CASRGGNTIYF.

V is TRBV14 and J is TRBJ2-3, with TRBD2 identical over 11 bases. Germline CDR1 SGHDN, CDR2 FVKESK. The V and J ends lost 2 bases and 5 bases, in that order; junction bases with no gene match: 3. The CDR3 length is 15 residues. This CDR3 is CASSQTGLAEDTQYF. Written as DNA, the CDR3 is TGTGCCAGCAGCCAAACGGGACTAGCGGAAGATACGCAGTATTTT.

The CDR3 DNA reads TGTGCCAGCAGCCTCGCCAGCGGTCCCTACGAGCAGTACTTC. It encodes CASSLASGPYEQYF. J is TRBJ2-7 and V is TRBV7-9, with TRBD2 as a possible D gene (5 bases). The CDR3 extends over 14 amino acids. V dropped 5 bases and J dropped 2 bases, with 13 bases sitting between them. Germline V gene sequence: CDR1 SEHNR, CDR2 FQNEAQ (reference sequence). Variable domain in full (rest from reference TRBV7-9 and TRBJ2-7): DTGVSQNPRHKITKRGQNVTFRCDPISEHNRLYWYRQTLGQGPEFLTYFQNEAQLEKSRLLSDRFSAERPKGSFSTLEIQRTEQGDSAMYLCASSLASGPYEQYFGPGTRLTVT.

The rearrangement links TRBV5-6 to TRBJ2-7; 7 bases are shared with TRBD2. The V segment lost 3 bases and the J segment 3 bases; nucleotides outside the gene matches: 3. The CDR3 sequence is 13 residues long. Germline V CDR1 and CDR2: SGHDT, YYEEEE. Here the CDR3 reads CASSSGTIYEQYF. CDR3 sequence (DNA): TGTGCCAGCAGCTCCGGGACTATCTACGAGCAGTACTTC.

On this clone: Additional DNA sequences in this sample encode the identical CDR3. V and J are TRBV28 and TRBJ2-3; possibly TRBD2 for D (7 bases). With 3 bases removed from V and 1 base from J, the gap between germline ends came to 11 bases. The CDR3 has 15 amino acids. The germline CDR1 and CDR2 sequences are MDHEN and SYDVKM. The CDR3, as DNA: TGTGCCAGCAGTTTGGGCGGGGGCCGCACAGATACGCAGTATTTT. Translating gives CASSLGGGRTDTQYF.

This chain links TRBV30 with TRBJ1-4; D remains ambiguous. The CDR3 covers 14 residues. The V end was cut by 5 bases, the J end by 8 bases, with 18 bases between. Germline values: CDR1 GTSNPN, CDR2 SVGIG (reference sequence). CDR3 in DNA: TGTGCCTGGTCCCTATCGATGGGAGTCGAAAAACTGTTTTTT. Protein product: CAWSLSMGVEKLFF.

Turning to this clone: Within the sample, other DNA sequences also encode this same CDR3. The V gene is TRBV5-4, the J gene TRBJ2-2; D call uncertain. Germline CDR1 reads SGHNT; CDR2 reads YYREEE (reference sequence). V was pared by 2 bases and J by 5 bases, with 4 bases between. The CDR3 is 12 residues long. CDR3 bases: TGTGCCAGCAGCTTTCCTACCGGGGAGCTGTTTTTT. This gives the protein CASSFPTGELFF. The full variable domain, its missing parts supplied by reference TRBV5-4 and TRBJ2-2, is ETGVTQSPTHLIKTRGQQVTLRCSSQSGHNTVSWYQQALGQGPQFIFQYYREEENGRGNFPPRFSGLQFPNYSSELNVNALELDDSALYLCASSFPTGELFFGEGSRLTVL.

The J gene is TRBJ2-7, the V gene TRBV9; D remains unclear. There are 15 residues in the CDR3. V was trimmed by 0 bases and J by 1 base, leaving 11 bases between them. Germline-derived CDR1 and CDR2 are SGDLS and YYNGEE. In DNA form, the CDR3 reads TGTGCCAGCAGCGTAGGGCCTGAACGATCCTACGAGCAGTACTTC. Protein product: CASSVGPERSYEQYF.

V usage is TRBV9 and J usage is TRBJ2-7, with D hard to call. The CDR3 is 16 amino acids. Trimming shortened V by 4 bases and J by 0 bases, and 17 bases separated the two germline ends. Germline-derived CDR1 and CDR2 are SGDLS and YYNGEE. Here the CDR3 DNA reads TGTGCCAGCAGCCCCCAATCTAGGTCGAGCTCCTACGAGCAGTACTTC. Translating gives CASSPQSRSSSYEQYF.

The V and J genes are TRBV27 and TRBJ2-7; D remains unclear. Germline V gives CDR1 MNHEY, CDR2 SMNVEV (reference sequence). CDR3 length equals 14 residues. Deletions cut 4 bases from V and 0 bases from J, with 10 bases between. The CDR3 sequence: CASSSSRSSYEQYF. The CDR3 bases are TGTGCCAGCAGTTCCTCAAGGAGCTCCTACGAGCAGTACTTC.

The chain has TRBV28 and TRBJ1-2, with 7 bases fitting TRBD1. Trimming took 6 bases from V and 5 from J; bases not matched to a gene: 9. Germline CDR1 reads MDHEN; CDR2 reads SYDVKM. The CDR3 runs to 14 residues. CDR3 nucleotide sequence: TGTGCCAGCAGCCCCAGGGGGGGCAGGTATGGCTACACCTTC. This translates into CASSPRGGRYGYTF.

This clone has only one observation. V and J are TRBV27 and TRBJ1-1, with TRBD1 matching over 7 bases. Germline assignment: CDR1 MNHEY and CDR2 SMNVEV (reference sequence). The CDR3 runs 15 residues. Unmatched junction bases numbered 9, after V lost 5 bases and J lost 3 bases. CDR3 sequence: CASSGRTGVDTEAFF. CDR3 DNA sequence: TGTGCCAGCAGTGGTCGAACAGGGGTGGACACTGAAGCTTTCTTT.

This chain connects TRBV27 to TRBJ1-1; no reliable D call. V lost 3 bases to trimming and J lost 5 bases, with 10 bases between them. The CDR3 runs 13 residues. Germline V gives CDR1 MNHEY, CDR2 SMNVEV (reference sequence). DNA for the CDR3: TGTGCCAGCAGTTTCCGGGGTGGTACTGAAGCTTTCTTT. The encoded protein is CASSFRGGTEAFF.